This T cell receptor beta chain was sequenced during a study of cytomegalovirus exposure and HLA in healthy donors. Study-level information: There were 100 million to 130 million unique TCR beta sequences, drawn from about 200 million T cells, in an earlier analysis.

The PCR had 60 Vbeta and 13 Jbeta primers. Sequencing was performed with immunoSEQ multiplex PCR; in TCRdb, only in-frame clones are kept and a portion is missing. The table lists about 130,000 clones, 79% of them singletons. Study results and limitations: Reports credit the classifier with highly specific, highly sensitive diagnosis of cytomegalovirus status. Accurate HLA-A and HLA-B prediction from TCR beta sequences was reported for most subjects. Across donors, most TCRs were seen rarely, yet some public ones were widespread.

Remarks on this clone: What it binds is unknown.

Germline V gene sequence: CDR1 SGHTA, CDR2 FQGTGA. The CDR3 spans 13 residues. V lost 6 bases to trimming and J lost 6 bases, with 14 bases between them. The chain employs TRBV7-3 and TRBJ1-2; D is perhaps TRBD1 (5 bases). This receptor was identified in a man aged 18 to 30 in good health and CMV-seronegative. Material for sequencing was PBMCs. CDR3 sequence (DNA): TGTGCCAGCAGGCCTCCGGAGGGGCATGGCTACACCTTC. Residues: CASRPPEGHGYTF.